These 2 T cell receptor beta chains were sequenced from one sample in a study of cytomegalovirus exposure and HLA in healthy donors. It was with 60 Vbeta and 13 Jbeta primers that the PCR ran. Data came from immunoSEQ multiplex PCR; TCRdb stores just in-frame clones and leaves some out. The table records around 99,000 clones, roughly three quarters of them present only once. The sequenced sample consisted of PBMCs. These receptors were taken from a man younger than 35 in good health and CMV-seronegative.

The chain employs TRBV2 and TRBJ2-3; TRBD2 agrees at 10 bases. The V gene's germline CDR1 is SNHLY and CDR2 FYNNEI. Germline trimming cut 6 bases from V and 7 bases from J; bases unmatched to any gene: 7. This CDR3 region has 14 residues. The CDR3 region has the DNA TGTGCCAGCAGACTAGCGGGGACCTACAATACGCAGTATTTT. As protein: CASRLAGTYNTQYF.

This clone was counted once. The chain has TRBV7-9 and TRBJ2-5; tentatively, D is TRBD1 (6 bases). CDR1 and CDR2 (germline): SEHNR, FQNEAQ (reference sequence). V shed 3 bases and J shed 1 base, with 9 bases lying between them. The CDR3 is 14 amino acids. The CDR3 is CASSFTGSQETQYF. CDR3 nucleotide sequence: TGTGCCAGCAGCTTCACAGGGTCCCAAGAGACCCAGTACTTC.